These T cell receptor beta chains were read from a single sample in a study of T cells in Graves' hyperthyroidism and ophthalmopathy. TCRdb fed the multiplex PCR reads into MiXCR, producing one record per CDR3 protein. The sample includes roughly 400,000 distinct CDR3 sequences, around 15% seen only once; the top ten take 25% to 30%. Sequenced input: blood. The source is a man aged 50-59 years with Graves' ophthalmopathy. Each CDR3 is given with its conserved first and last residue. The order of the fields is D gene, V gene, clone size, J gene, CDR3 protein, CDR3 DNA. The D gene is left open where the match is weak. Some rows mark clone size as missing; the rest say once, few, many or name a class of expanded clone.

d_gene: TRBD2; v_gene: TRBV29-1; abundance: many; j_gene: TRBJ2-3; CDR3aa: CSVGEGISTQYF; CDR3nt: TGCAGCGTCGGGGAGGGGATAAGTACGCAGTATTTT
d_gene: .; v_gene: TRBV12-3/TRBV12-4; abundance: .; j_gene: TRBJ2-1; CDR3aa: CASSSGGDYNEQFF; CDR3nt: TGTGCCAGCAGTTCAGGAGGGGACTACAATGAGCAGTTCTTC
d_gene: TRBD2; v_gene: TRBV13; abundance: few; j_gene: TRBJ2-3; CDR3aa: CASSLERSGRAADTQYF; CDR3nt: TGTGCCAGCAGCTTAGAACGTAGCGGGAGGGCAGCAGATACGCAGTATTTT
d_gene: TRBD2; v_gene: TRBV5-1; abundance: many; j_gene: TRBJ2-3; CDR3aa: CASSVASGNTDTQYF; CDR3nt: TGCGCCAGCAGCGTGGCTAGCGGAAACACAGATACGCAGTATTTT
d_gene: TRBD2; v_gene: TRBV11-2; abundance: .; j_gene: TRBJ2-1; CDR3aa: CASSLATSGRVRYNEQFF; CDR3nt: TGTGCCAGCAGCTTAGCGACTAGCGGGAGGGTTCGGTACAATGAGCAGTTCTTC
d_gene: TRBD2; v_gene: TRBV4-1; abundance: .; j_gene: TRBJ2-2; CDR3aa: CASSPLAGGPSGELFF; CDR3nt: TGCGCCAGCAGCCCGCTAGCGGGAGGGCCGTCCGGGGAGCTGTTTTTT
d_gene: .; v_gene: TRBV5-1; abundance: .; j_gene: TRBJ2-2; CDR3aa: CASSLSSANTGELFF; CDR3nt: TGCGCCAGCAGCTTGTCTAGCGCCAACACCGGGGAGCTGTTTTTT
d_gene: .; v_gene: TRBV28; abundance: many; j_gene: TRBJ2-3; CDR3aa: CASLRGNTDTQYF; CDR3nt: TGTGCCAGCCTGCGCGGAAACACAGATACGCAGTATTTT
d_gene: .; v_gene: TRBV28; abundance: .; j_gene: TRBJ2-2; CDR3aa: CASSHDRITGELFF; CDR3nt: TGTGCCAGCTCCCACGACAGGATCACCGGGGAGCTGTTTTTT
d_gene: .; v_gene: TRBV5-6; abundance: many; j_gene: TRBJ1-1; CDR3aa: CASSLSRRAEAFF; CDR3nt: TGTGCCAGCAGCTTGTCCCGGCGGGCTGAAGCTTTCTTT
d_gene: TRBD1; v_gene: TRBV3-1; abundance: many; j_gene: TRBJ2-1; CDR3aa: CASSRRQGAQDEQFF; CDR3nt: TGTGCCAGCAGCCGGAGACAGGGGGCTCAGGATGAGCAGTTCTTC
d_gene: .; v_gene: TRBV6-1; abundance: many; j_gene: TRBJ2-4; CDR3aa: CASSEDSSRTKNIQYF; CDR3nt: TGTGCCAGCAGTGAGGACTCCTCACGTACCAAAAACATTCAGTACTTC
d_gene: TRBD2; v_gene: TRBV3-1; abundance: many; j_gene: TRBJ2-3; CDR3aa: CASSHDPRTSGPNPLVDTQYF; CDR3nt: TGTGCCAGCAGCCATGACCCTCGGACTAGCGGACCGAACCCCCTGGTGGATACGCAGTATTTT
d_gene: TRBD2; v_gene: TRBV20-1; abundance: many; j_gene: TRBJ2-1; CDR3aa: CSAALTGLARPNEQFF; CDR3nt: TGCAGTGCTGCCCTGACGGGACTAGCGCGGCCCAATGAGCAGTTCTTC
d_gene: .; v_gene: TRBV7-9; abundance: .; j_gene: TRBJ1-6; CDR3aa: CASSPRTAVDNSPLHF; CDR3nt: TGTGCCAGCAGCCCCCGGACCGCTGTTGATAATTCACCCCTCCACTTT
d_gene: .; v_gene: TRBV2; abundance: many; j_gene: TRBJ2-2; CDR3aa: CASSGPGNTGELFF; CDR3nt: TGTGCCAGCAGTGGGCCAGGGAACACCGGGGAGCTGTTTTTT
d_gene: .; v_gene: TRBV7-9; abundance: few; j_gene: TRBJ2-2; CDR3aa: CASSPFTGELFF; CDR3nt: TGTGCCAGCAGCCCCTTTACCGGGGAGCTGTTTTTT
d_gene: TRBD1; v_gene: TRBV30; abundance: many; j_gene: TRBJ1-1; CDR3aa: CAWSKDRGSAFF; CDR3nt: TGTGCCTGGAGTAAGGACAGGGGTAGCGCTTTCTTT
d_gene: .; v_gene: TRBV5-1; abundance: once; j_gene: TRBJ2-5; CDR3aa: CASSLGGFRGETQYF; CDR3nt: TGCGCCAGCAGCTTGGGGGGGTTTAGGGGAGAGACCCAGTACTTC
d_gene: TRBD2; v_gene: TRBV6-1; abundance: .; j_gene: TRBJ2-7; CDR3aa: CASSRASGTTYEQYF; CDR3nt: TGTGCCAGCAGTAGAGCTAGCGGAACGACCTACGAGCAGTACTTC
d_gene: TRBD1; v_gene: TRBV11-2; abundance: many; j_gene: TRBJ2-5; CDR3aa: CASSSPWDRQETQYF; CDR3nt: TGTGCCAGCAGCTCCCCGTGGGACAGACAAGAGACCCAGTACTTC
d_gene: .; v_gene: TRBV19; abundance: many; j_gene: TRBJ2-7; CDR3aa: CASSTTLDSPAYEQYF; CDR3nt: TGTGCCAGTAGTACCACGCTTGACAGTCCCGCCTACGAGCAGTACTTC
d_gene: .; v_gene: TRBV12-5; abundance: few; j_gene: TRBJ2-7; CDR3aa: CASGLGTETYEQYF; CDR3nt: TGTGCTAGTGGTTTGGGGACAGAGACCTACGAGCAGTACTTC
d_gene: TRBD1; v_gene: TRBV2; abundance: many; j_gene: TRBJ2-5; CDR3aa: CASSHPTGGKETQYF; CDR3nt: TGTGCCAGCAGTCACCCGACAGGGGGGAAAGAGACCCAGTACTTC
d_gene: TRBD2; v_gene: TRBV2; abundance: many; j_gene: TRBJ2-5; CDR3aa: CASREKTSGAITQYF; CDR3nt: TGTGCCAGCAGGGAGAAGACTAGCGGGGCTATAACCCAGTACTTC
d_gene: TRBD1; v_gene: TRBV7-8; abundance: many; j_gene: TRBJ1-5; CDR3aa: CASSLMGQREPQHF; CDR3nt: TGTGCCAGCAGCTTAATGGGACAGAGGGAGCCCCAGCATTTT
d_gene: .; v_gene: TRBV28; abundance: many; j_gene: TRBJ1-2; CDR3aa: CASSRGEALAGGYTF; CDR3nt: TGTGCCAGCAGCCGCGGGGAGGCGTTGGCTGGTGGCTACACCTTC
d_gene: .; v_gene: TRBV30; abundance: many; j_gene: TRBJ1-4; CDR3aa: CAWTLGLPTNEKLFF; CDR3nt: TGTGCCTGGACCTTAGGACTACCAACTAATGAAAAACTGTTTTTT
d_gene: .; v_gene: TRBV3-1; abundance: many; j_gene: TRBJ2-7; CDR3aa: CASSQQTVSSYEQYF; CDR3nt: TGTGCCAGCAGCCAACAAACGGTCAGCTCCTACGAGCAGTACTTC
d_gene: TRBD2; v_gene: TRBV2; abundance: .; j_gene: TRBJ2-1; CDR3aa: CASSSLAGSSEQFF; CDR3nt: TGTGCCAGCAGTTCGCTAGCGGGAAGCTCTGAGCAGTTCTTC
d_gene: TRBD2; v_gene: TRBV27; abundance: many; j_gene: TRBJ2-7; CDR3aa: CASSGIAGNSYEQYF; CDR3nt: TGTGCCAGCAGTGGGATAGCGGGTAACTCCTACGAGCAGTACTTC
d_gene: .; v_gene: TRBV20-1; abundance: many; j_gene: TRBJ2-3; CDR3aa: CSARDPDRHTQYF; CDR3nt: TGCAGTGCTAGAGACCCGGACAGACATACGCAGTATTTT
d_gene: .; v_gene: TRBV3-1; abundance: many; j_gene: TRBJ2-1; CDR3aa: CASSQENRGKNEQFF; CDR3nt: TGTGCCAGCAGCCAAGAGAATAGGGGGAAAAATGAGCAGTTCTTC
d_gene: TRBD2; v_gene: TRBV5-6; abundance: many; j_gene: TRBJ2-1; CDR3aa: CASSLAGGPENEQFF; CDR3nt: TGTGCCAGCAGCCTAGCGGGAGGGCCGGAGAATGAGCAGTTCTTC
d_gene: TRBD1; v_gene: TRBV7-8; abundance: few; j_gene: TRBJ2-1; CDR3aa: CASSKDRVGEQFF; CDR3nt: TGTGCCAGCAGCAAAGACAGGGTAGGTGAGCAGTTCTTC
d_gene: TRBD1; v_gene: TRBV29-1; abundance: many; j_gene: TRBJ2-7; CDR3aa: CSVADRGGEQYF; CDR3nt: TGCAGCGTTGCTGACAGGGGAGGCGAGCAGTACTTC
d_gene: TRBD1; v_gene: TRBV27; abundance: many; j_gene: TRBJ1-1; CDR3aa: CASSYEQGAYTEAFF; CDR3nt: TGTGCCAGCAGTTATGAACAGGGGGCTTACACTGAAGCTTTCTTT
d_gene: TRBD2; v_gene: TRBV5-1; abundance: few; j_gene: TRBJ2-2; CDR3aa: CASSLAASGRDNTGELFF; CDR3nt: TGCGCCAGCAGCTTGGCCGCTAGCGGGAGGGATAACACCGGGGAGCTGTTTTTT
d_gene: .; v_gene: TRBV18; abundance: many; j_gene: TRBJ2-3; CDR3aa: CASSPLHTQTDTQYF; CDR3nt: TGTGCCAGCTCACCACTACACACACAGACAGATACGCAGTATTTT
d_gene: .; v_gene: TRBV12-5; abundance: few; j_gene: TRBJ2-2; CDR3aa: CASGLGSGELFF; CDR3nt: TGTGCTAGTGGTCTGGGCTCCGGGGAGCTGTTTTTT
d_gene: TRBD1; v_gene: TRBV27; abundance: few; j_gene: TRBJ2-3; CDR3aa: CASQTRGLADTQYF; CDR3nt: TGTGCCAGTCAGACCAGGGGGCTTGCAGATACGCAGTATTTT
d_gene: .; v_gene: TRBV20-1; abundance: .; j_gene: TRBJ2-1; CDR3aa: CSVEGGSQDNEQFF; CDR3nt: TGCAGTGTCGAGGGGGGGAGTCAGGACAATGAGCAGTTCTTC
d_gene: .; v_gene: TRBV7-2; abundance: .; j_gene: TRBJ2-7; CDR3aa: CASSLSGYTYEQYF; CDR3nt: TGTGCCAGCAGCTTAAGCGGGTACACCTACGAGCAGTACTTC
d_gene: .; v_gene: TRBV7-2; abundance: few; j_gene: TRBJ2-7; CDR3aa: CASSLSPENEQYF; CDR3nt: TGTGCCAGCAGCTTAAGTCCTGAAAACGAGCAGTACTTC
d_gene: .; v_gene: TRBV20-1; abundance: .; j_gene: TRBJ2-3; CDR3aa: CSAWTGTDTQYF; CDR3nt: TGCAGTGCCTGGACAGGCACAGATACGCAGTATTTT
d_gene: TRBD2; v_gene: TRBV5-1; abundance: .; j_gene: TRBJ2-5; CDR3aa: CASSVDPGLQETQYF; CDR3nt: TGCGCCAGCAGCGTCGACCCGGGACTACAAGAGACCCAGTACTTC
d_gene: .; v_gene: TRBV6-2/TRBV6-3; abundance: .; j_gene: TRBJ1-1; CDR3aa: CASRGAGEAFF; CDR3nt: TGTGCCAGCAGGGGAGCAGGGGAAGCTTTCTTT
d_gene: .; v_gene: TRBV30; abundance: many; j_gene: TRBJ2-7; CDR3aa: CAWRDWDEQYF; CDR3nt: TGTGCCTGGCGGGACTGGGACGAGCAGTACTTC
d_gene: .; v_gene: TRBV20-1; abundance: many; j_gene: TRBJ2-1; CDR3aa: CSASAGNEQFF; CDR3nt: TGCAGTGCTAGTGCGGGCAATGAGCAGTTCTTC
d_gene: .; v_gene: TRBV13; abundance: many; j_gene: TRBJ2-1; CDR3aa: CASDSGRGASYNEQFF; CDR3nt: TGTGCCAGCGATTCCGGGAGAGGGGCCTCCTACAATGAGCAGTTCTTC
d_gene: TRBD1; v_gene: TRBV5-1; abundance: many; j_gene: TRBJ2-3; CDR3aa: CASSLDGQAADTQYF; CDR3nt: TGCGCCAGCAGCTTGGACGGACAGGCCGCAGATACGCAGTATTTT
d_gene: .; v_gene: TRBV4-1; abundance: few; j_gene: TRBJ1-1; CDR3aa: CASSQEGRSWDTEAFF; CDR3nt: TGCGCCAGCAGCCAAGAAGGAAGAAGCTGGGACACTGAAGCTTTCTTT
d_gene: .; v_gene: TRBV6-1; abundance: few; j_gene: TRBJ2-3; CDR3aa: CASSSWPTSDTQYF; CDR3nt: TGTGCCAGCAGTTCCTGGCCTACCTCGGATACGCAGTATTTT
d_gene: TRBD2; v_gene: TRBV28; abundance: many; j_gene: TRBJ2-7; CDR3aa: CASSTSGTIYEQYF; CDR3nt: TGTGCCAGCAGTACCTCCGGGACTATATACGAGCAGTACTTC
d_gene: .; v_gene: TRBV7-9; abundance: few; j_gene: TRBJ1-3; CDR3aa: CASSLEGTSGNTIYF; CDR3nt: TGTGCCAGCAGCTTAGAGGGTACCTCTGGAAACACCATATATTTT
d_gene: .; v_gene: TRBV10-3; abundance: many; j_gene: TRBJ2-7; CDR3aa: CAISGARGRMVYEQYF; CDR3nt: TGTGCCATCAGTGGGGCTCGGGGGCGGATGGTCTACGAGCAGTACTTC
d_gene: TRBD1; v_gene: TRBV2; abundance: many; j_gene: TRBJ2-2; CDR3aa: CASSVDRGPGELFF; CDR3nt: TGTGCCAGCAGTGTTGACAGGGGGCCCGGGGAGCTGTTTTTT
d_gene: .; v_gene: TRBV7-9; abundance: many; j_gene: TRBJ2-3; CDR3aa: CASRITETDTQYF; CDR3nt: TGTGCCAGCAGAATAACAGAGACAGATACGCAGTATTTT
d_gene: TRBD2; v_gene: TRBV3-1; abundance: many; j_gene: TRBJ2-1; CDR3aa: CASSRTAALAGGVNEQFF; CDR3nt: TGTGCCAGCAGTCGAACGGCCGCGCTAGCGGGAGGGGTAAATGAGCAGTTCTTC